This entry lists 8 T cell receptor gamma chains sequenced from one sample in a study of Vδ1+ human thymocytes. Sequences come from RNA converted to cDNA by reverse transcription. Pooled V-gene forward primers with one constant-region reverse primer generated the CDR3 amplicons by multiplex PCR. TCRdb re-called the multiplex PCR reads with CATT. The top ten clones hold under 2% of a sample with 36,000 or so gamma-chain clones, just over 20% of them seen once. These receptors' targets are unknown. Study-wide points: Thymic TRG and TRD repertoires appeared highly polyclonal.

The sample taken for sequencing was Vdelta1+ gamma-delta thymocytes from the thymus. The subset denotes: FACS-sorted CD3+ TCRalphabeta- TCRVdelta1+ TCRVdelta2- thymocytes. The receptor set was obtained from a girl younger than two who had congenital heart surgery.

This rearrangement joins TRGV8 to TRGJP2. This CDR3 has 14 amino acids. CDR1 and CDR2 (germline): VENAVY, YDSYNSRV. After removal of 6 bases from V and 1 base from J, the junction contained 5 bases not matched to a gene. CDR3 nucleotides: TGTGCCACCTGGTCCCTTAGTAGTGATTGGATCAAGACGTTT. Encoded protein: CATWSLSSDWIKTF.

The rearrangement joins TRGV2 to TRGJP2. V shed 0 bases, J shed 10 bases, and the junction held 11 bases outside the gene matches. Germline lookup yields CDR1 EGSNGY and CDR2 YDSYNSKV. The CDR3 spans 15 residues. The CDR3 loop is CATWDGPWGRWIKTF. The CDR3 nucleotides read TGTGCCACCTGGGACGGGCCTTGGGGGCGTTGGATCAAGACGTTT.

Points on this clone: At the DNA level, this CDR3 is encoded by other sequences in the same sample as well. The chain couples TRGV2 to TRGJP2. The J segment lost 0 bases and the V segment lost 1 base, leaving 5 bases of the junction unmatched. Germline CDR1 is EGSNGY and CDR2 is YDSYNSKV. CDR3 size: 16 residues. The CDR3 DNA reads TGTGCCACCTGGGACGGATCGTATAGTAGTGATTGGATCAAGACGTTT. This translates into CATWDGSYSSDWIKTF.

This clone was seen a few times. This chain connects TRGV9 to TRGJ1 or TRGJ2. Germline CDR1 reads GITISATS; CDR2 reads ISYDGTV (reference sequence). Losses at the gene ends were 2 bases for V and 8 bases for J; bases not matched to a gene: 3. This CDR3 comprises 11 residues. DNA for the CDR3: TGTGCCTTGTGGGAGGACCATAAGAAACTCTTT. Translation: CALWEDHKKLF.

Details on this clone: The identical CDR3 is also encoded by other nucleotide sequences in the sample. The chain links TRGV3 to TRGJP2. In germline, CDR1 is VTNTFY, CDR2 YDVSTARD (reference sequence). The CDR3 extends over 14 amino acids. V lost 3 bases, J lost 6 bases, and 7 bases stayed unmatched. CDR3 sequence: CATWDDLRDWIKTF. Written as DNA, the CDR3 is TGTGCCACCTGGGACGACCTCCGTGATTGGATCAAGACGTTT.

The table lists this clone with a few counts. The gene calls are TRGV8 and TRGJP1. V was pared by 6 bases and J by 11 bases, with 9 bases of the junction left unmatched. CDR1 is VENAVY and CDR2 is YDSYNSRV in the germline V gene. The CDR3 is 12 amino acids. CDR3 in amino acids: CATWYSDWFKIF. As DNA, the CDR3 is TGTGCCACCTGGTACTCGGACTGGTTCAAGATATTT.

The chain has TRGV3 and TRGJ1 or TRGJ2. The CDR3 is 12 residues long. The germline CDR1 and CDR2 sequences are VTNTFY and YDVSTARD (reference sequence). Trimming at V came to 1 base and at J to 8 bases, leaving 5 bases not matched to a gene. CDR3 sequence: CATWDSRNKKLF. The CDR3, as DNA: TGTGCCACCTGGGACAGCCGAAATAAGAAACTCTTT.

The chain has TRGV9 and TRGJ1 or TRGJ2. The V and J ends lost 0 bases and 7 bases, in that order; junction bases with no gene match: 9. Germline CDR1 reads GITISATS; CDR2 reads ISYDGTV (reference sequence). CDR3 length: 14 amino acids. CDR3: CALWEVLLYYKKLF. The CDR3 DNA sequence: TGTGCCTTGTGGGAGGTGTTGTTGTACTATAAGAAACTCTTT.